These 5 T cell receptor beta chains were sequenced from one sample in a study of CD8+ T cells in alopecia areata. RNA was isolated and reverse transcribed to cDNA, the sequencing template. Sequencing used immunoSEQ multiplex PCR; TCRdb keeps in-frame clones, though not all of them. The data contain roughly 250,000 clones, around two thirds of them singletons. This specimen consisted of CD4+ T cells sorted from blood, obtained at week 0. These receptors were obtained from a human donor with alopecia areata.

The V gene is TRBV27, the J gene TRBJ2-5; perhaps D is TRBD1 or TRBD2 (6 bases each). The ends were cut back, 7 bases at V and 5 bases at J, with 14 bases in the middle. The length of the CDR3 is 13 residues. Germline V gene lookup returns CDR1 MNHEY and CDR2 SMNVEV (reference sequence). The CDR3, as DNA: TGTGCCAGCATGGTGGGGGGCGGGGAGACCCAGTACTTC. Translating it yields CASMVGGGETQYF.

The chain couples TRBV30 to TRBJ2-7, with D maybe TRBD1 (5 bases). In germline, CDR1 is GTSNPN, CDR2 SVGIG (reference sequence). The CDR3 spans 15 residues. V lost 2 bases and J lost 9, with 23 bases in between. The CDR3 region has the DNA TGTGCCTGGAGTTTCCTCCAGGGAAGTCACCCCGGGCAGTACTTC. Amino acid sequence: CAWSFLQGSHPGQYF.

This clone was seen a single time. This chain joins TRBV29-1 and TRBJ1-1; 9 bases align to TRBD1. Germline trimming cut 6 bases from V and 3 bases from J; bases unmatched to any gene: 2. Per the germline V gene, CDR1 is SQVTM and CDR2 is ANQGSEA. The CDR3 is made up of 12 amino acids. The CDR3 DNA reads as TGCAGCGTCCGGACAGGGGACACTGAAGCTTTCTTT. It codes for CSVRTGDTEAFF.

The J gene is TRBJ1-5, the V gene TRBV5-1; D uncertain. The V and J ends lost 0 bases and 3 bases respectively, with 10 bases between them. Germline CDR1 SGHRS, CDR2 YFSETQ. The CDR3 length is 15 residues. CDR3 DNA sequence: TGCGCCAGCAGCTTGGATGGGTCGAACAATCAGCCCCAGCATTTT. It encodes CASSLDGSNNQPQHF.

The rearrangement joins TRBV30 to TRBJ1-1; TRBD1 might be the D (6 bases). The CDR3 is made up of 14 amino acids. V was shortened by 3 bases and J by 3 bases, with 14 bases between the two germline ends. CDR1 is GTSNPN and CDR2 is SVGIG in the germline V gene (reference sequence). The CDR3 loop is CAWSETGLYTEAFF. CDR3 DNA sequence: TGTGCCTGGAGCGAGACAGGACTATACACTGAAGCTTTCTTT.